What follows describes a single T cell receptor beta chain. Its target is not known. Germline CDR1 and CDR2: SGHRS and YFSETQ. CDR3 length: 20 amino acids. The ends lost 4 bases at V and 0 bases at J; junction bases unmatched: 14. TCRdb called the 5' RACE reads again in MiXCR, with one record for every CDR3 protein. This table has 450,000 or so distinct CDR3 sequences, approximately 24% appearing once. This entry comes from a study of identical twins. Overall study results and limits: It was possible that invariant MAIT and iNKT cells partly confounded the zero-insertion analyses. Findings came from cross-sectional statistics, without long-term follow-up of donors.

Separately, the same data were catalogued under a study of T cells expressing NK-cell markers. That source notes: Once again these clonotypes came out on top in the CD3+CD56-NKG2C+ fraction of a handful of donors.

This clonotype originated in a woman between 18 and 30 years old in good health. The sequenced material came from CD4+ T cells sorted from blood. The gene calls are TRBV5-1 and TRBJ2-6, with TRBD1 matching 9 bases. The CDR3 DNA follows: TGCGCCAGCAGCGCGTCGACCGGGACAGGGTCGTACTCTGGGGCCAACGTCCTGACTTTC. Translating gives CASSASTGTGSYSGANVLTF.